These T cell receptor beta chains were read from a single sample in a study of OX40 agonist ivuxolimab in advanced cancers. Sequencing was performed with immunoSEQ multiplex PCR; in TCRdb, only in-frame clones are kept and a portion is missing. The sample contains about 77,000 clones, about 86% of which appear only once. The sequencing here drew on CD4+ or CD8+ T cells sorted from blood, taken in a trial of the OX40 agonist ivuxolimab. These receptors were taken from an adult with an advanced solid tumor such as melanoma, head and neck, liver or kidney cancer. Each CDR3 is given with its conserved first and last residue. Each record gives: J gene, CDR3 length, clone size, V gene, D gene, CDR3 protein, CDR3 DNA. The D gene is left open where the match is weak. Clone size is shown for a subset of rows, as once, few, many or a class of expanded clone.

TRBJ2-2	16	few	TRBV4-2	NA	CASSQEADSNTGELFF	TGTGCCAGCAGCCAAGAGGCGGACTCAAACACCGGGGAGCTGTTTTTT
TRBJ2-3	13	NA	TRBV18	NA	CASSPGSTDTQYF	TGTGCCAGCTCACCGGGTAGCACAGATACGCAGTATTTT
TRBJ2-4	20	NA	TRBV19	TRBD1	CASSIGPGQGYEIAKNIQYF	TGTGCCAGTAGTATTGGGCCGGGACAGGGGTATGAAATAGCCAAAAACATTCAGTACTTC
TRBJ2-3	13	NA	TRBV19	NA	CASSGPGTDTQYF	TGTGCCAGTAGTGGTCCGGGCACAGATACGCAGTATTTT
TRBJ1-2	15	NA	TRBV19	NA	CASSIGGSRDYGYTF	TGTGCCAGTAGTATAGGAGGGTCGAGGGACTATGGCTACACCTTC
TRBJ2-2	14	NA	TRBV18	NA	CASSPELTTGELFF	TGTGCCAGCTCACCAGAACTAACCACCGGGGAGCTGTTTTTT
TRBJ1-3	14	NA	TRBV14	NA	CASSRSGTGNTIYF	TGTGCCAGCAGCCGCTCAGGGACTGGAAACACCATATATTTT
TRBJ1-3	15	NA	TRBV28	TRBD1	CASGSGAGGKNTIYF	TGTGCCAGCGGATCCGGGGCAGGGGGCAAAAACACCATATATTTT
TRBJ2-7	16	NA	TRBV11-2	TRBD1	CASSTGDSSFSYEQYF	TGTGCCAGCAGCACCGGGGACAGCAGCTTCTCCTACGAGCAGTACTTC
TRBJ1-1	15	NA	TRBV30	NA	CAWSVPGWENTEAFF	TGTGCCTGGAGTGTACCCGGGTGGGAGAACACTGAAGCTTTCTTT
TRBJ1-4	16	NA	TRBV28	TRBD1	CASSLLPGQGKEKLFF	TGTGCCAGCAGCCTACTACCGGGACAGGGAAAAGAAAAACTGTTTTTT
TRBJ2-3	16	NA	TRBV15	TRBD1	CATSRDIRGLGDTQYF	TGTGCCACCAGCAGAGATATCAGGGGGCTAGGAGATACGCAGTATTTT
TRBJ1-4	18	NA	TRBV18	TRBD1	CASSPRATGIGTNEKLFF	TGTGCCAGCTCACCCCGGGCGACAGGGATTGGAACTAATGAAAAACTGTTTTTT
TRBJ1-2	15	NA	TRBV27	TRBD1	CASSLSGQRLFGYTF	TGTGCCAGCAGTTTATCGGGACAGCGTTTGTTTGGCTACACCTTC
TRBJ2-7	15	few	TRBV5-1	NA	CASSQGDHRSYEQYF	TGCGCCAGCAGCCAGGGCGACCACAGATCCTACGAGCAGTACTTC
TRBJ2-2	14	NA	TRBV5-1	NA	CASSGQEGTGELFF	TGCGCCAGCAGCGGACAGGAGGGTACCGGGGAGCTGTTTTTT
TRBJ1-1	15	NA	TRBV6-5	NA	CASSYLPNSGTEAFF	TGTGCCAGCAGTTACCTCCCAAACAGCGGTACTGAAGCTTTCTTT
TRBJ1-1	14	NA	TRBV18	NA	CASSPNRADTEAFF	TGTGCCAGCTCACCGAACAGGGCAGACACTGAAGCTTTCTTT
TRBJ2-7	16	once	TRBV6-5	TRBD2	CASSYRPGGPAYEQYF	TGTGCCAGCAGTTACCGTCCGGGGGGGCCCGCCTACGAGCAGTACTTC
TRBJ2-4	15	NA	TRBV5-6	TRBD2	CASSLKREGWYIQYF	TGTGCCAGCAGCTTGAAGCGGGAGGGCTGGTACATTCAGTACTTC
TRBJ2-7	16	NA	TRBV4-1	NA	CASSQANMGFTSEQYF	TGCGCCAGCAGCCAAGCCAACATGGGCTTCACTTCCGAGCAGTACTTC
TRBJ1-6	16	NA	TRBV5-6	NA	CASSLVEGYYNSPLHF	TGTGCCAGCAGCTTGGTCGAGGGTTACTATAATTCACCCCTCCACTTT
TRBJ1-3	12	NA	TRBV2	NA	CASRPDLNTIYF	TGTGCCAGCAGGCCAGACTTAAACACCATATATTTT
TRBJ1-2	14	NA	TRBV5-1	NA	CASRDGAGAYGYTF	TGCGCCAGCAGGGATGGGGCAGGGGCCTATGGCTACACCTTC